The TCR beta chain described here comes from a study of T cell repertoires in cytomegalovirus infection. The study's findings and limits: The ex vivo response showed dominance by HLA-C-restricted CMV-specific TCR beta clonotypes.

CDR3 length: 13 amino acids. The V gene's germline CDR1 is MNHEY and CDR2 SMNVEV (reference sequence). The V end was cut by 5 bases, the J end by 4 bases, with 11 bases between. TCRdb processed the reads anew with MiXCR; each CDR3 protein has one entry. The profile shows some 150,000 distinct CDR3 sequences, about 25% of them singletons. Worth noting for this clonotype: Its antigen is still unknown.

The material sequenced was PBMCs. The chain combines TRBV27 with TRBJ1-1; D is perhaps TRBD1 (5 bases). This receptor was obtained from a human donor in good health (CMV status not recorded). Some clones in this sample may be carry-over from other donors' samples. CDR3 residues: CASSPGPSTEAFF. The CDR3 DNA follows: TGTGCCAGCAGTCCGGGACCTAGCACTGAAGCTTTCTTT.